This T cell receptor (beta chain) derives from a study of siplizumab effects on memory and regulatory T cells. TCR templates numbering 90,000 to 100,000 were assayed per sample. Method: immunoSEQ multiplex PCR; TCRdb's copy keeps in-frame clones and lacks some. Of roughly 100,000 clones listed, more than 85% were seen once; the top ten hold approximately 0.58%. This clone occurred once. What it binds is unknown. Study results and limitations: Most alloreactive clones went unmapped to unstimulated subsets; only a minor fraction mapped. In siplizumab conditions, mappable alloreactive CD4+ clones averaged around 69% Treg-derived, against 25% to 30% in controls. Naive T cells appeared more varied than memory cells and looked like key alloresponse contributors.

Trimming stripped 0 bases from V and 0 bases from J, with 12 bases between. Germline-derived CDR1 and CDR2 are MGHRA and YSYEKL. The CDR3 runs 18 residues. Sequenced material: Tregs sorted from blood. The rearrangement uses TRBV4-1 and TRBJ2-6; D not certain. The receptor was derived from a human donor in good health. The CDR3 spells CASSQDRVQVSGANVLTF. CDR3 bases: TGCGCCAGCAGCCAAGATCGGGTACAAGTCTCTGGGGCCAACGTCCTGACTTTC.